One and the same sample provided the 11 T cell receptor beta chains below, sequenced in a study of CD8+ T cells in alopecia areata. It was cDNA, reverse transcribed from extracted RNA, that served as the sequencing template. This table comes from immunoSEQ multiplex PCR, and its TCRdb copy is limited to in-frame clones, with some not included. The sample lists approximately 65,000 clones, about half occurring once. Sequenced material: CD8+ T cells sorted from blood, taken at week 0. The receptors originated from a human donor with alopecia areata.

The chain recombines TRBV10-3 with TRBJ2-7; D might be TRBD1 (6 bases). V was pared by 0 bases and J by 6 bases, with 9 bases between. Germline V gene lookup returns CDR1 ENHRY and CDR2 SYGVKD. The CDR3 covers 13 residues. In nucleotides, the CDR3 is TGTGCCATCAGTGAGTCAGGCAGGGGCGAGCAGTACTTC. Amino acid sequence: CAISESGRGEQYF.

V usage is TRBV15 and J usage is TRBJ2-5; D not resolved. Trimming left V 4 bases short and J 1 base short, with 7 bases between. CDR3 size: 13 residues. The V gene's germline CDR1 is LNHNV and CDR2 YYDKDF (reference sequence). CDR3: CATSIGSQETQYF. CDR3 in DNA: TGTGCCACCAGCATAGGTAGCCAAGAGACCCAGTACTTC.

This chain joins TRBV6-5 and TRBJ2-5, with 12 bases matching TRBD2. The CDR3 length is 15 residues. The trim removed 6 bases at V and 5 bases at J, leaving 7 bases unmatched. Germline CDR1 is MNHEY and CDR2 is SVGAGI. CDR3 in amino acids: CASRTSGRYGETQYF. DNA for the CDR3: TGTGCCAGCAGGACTAGCGGGAGATATGGGGAGACCCAGTACTTC.

CDR3 residues: CASSPTSTGRGPQHF. In DNA form, the CDR3 reads TGTGCCAGCAGTCCCACCTCGACAGGGCGAGGGCCCCAGCATTTT. The V gene is TRBV27, the J gene TRBJ1-5, with 7 bases fitting TRBD1. The CDR3 contains 15 residues. Trimming cost V 5 bases and J 9 bases; bases outside gene matches: 13. Germline CDR1 is MNHEY and CDR2 is SMNVEV (reference sequence).

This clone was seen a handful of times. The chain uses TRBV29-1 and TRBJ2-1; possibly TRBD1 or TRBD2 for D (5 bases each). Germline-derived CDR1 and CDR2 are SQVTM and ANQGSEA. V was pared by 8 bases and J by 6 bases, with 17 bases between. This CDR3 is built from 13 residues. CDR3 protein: CSTMGDWGNEQFF. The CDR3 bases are TGCAGCACTATGGGGGATTGGGGCAATGAGCAGTTCTTC.

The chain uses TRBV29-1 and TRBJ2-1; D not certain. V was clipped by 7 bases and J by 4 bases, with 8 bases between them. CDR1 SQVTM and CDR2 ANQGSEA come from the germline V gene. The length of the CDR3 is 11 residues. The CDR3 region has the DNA TGCAGCGACGCCGATTACAATGAGCAGTTCTTC. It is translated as CSDADYNEQFF.

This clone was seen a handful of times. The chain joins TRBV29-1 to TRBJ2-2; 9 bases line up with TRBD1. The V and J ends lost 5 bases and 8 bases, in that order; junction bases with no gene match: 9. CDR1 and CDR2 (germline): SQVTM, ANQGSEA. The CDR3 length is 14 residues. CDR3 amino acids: CSVFQNRGQGELFF. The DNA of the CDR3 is TGCAGCGTTTTCCAAAACAGGGGGCAGGGGGAGCTGTTTTTT.

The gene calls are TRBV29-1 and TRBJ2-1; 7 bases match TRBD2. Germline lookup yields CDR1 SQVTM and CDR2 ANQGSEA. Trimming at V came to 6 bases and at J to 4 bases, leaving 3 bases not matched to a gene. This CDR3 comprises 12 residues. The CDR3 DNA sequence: TGCAGCGTACGGGACTATTACAATGAGCAGTTCTTC. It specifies CSVRDYYNEQFF.

CDR3 nucleotide sequence: TGTGCCAGCAGCCGACGGACAGGGGGCTACGAGCAGTACTTC. Translating gives CASSRRTGGYEQYF. The chain links TRBV7-6 to TRBJ2-7; 10 nucleotides line up with TRBD1. Germline lookup yields CDR1 SGHVS and CDR2 FNYEAQ. The CDR3 length is 14 residues. With 5 bases clipped from V and 3 bases from J, the junction kept 4 bases outside the gene matches.

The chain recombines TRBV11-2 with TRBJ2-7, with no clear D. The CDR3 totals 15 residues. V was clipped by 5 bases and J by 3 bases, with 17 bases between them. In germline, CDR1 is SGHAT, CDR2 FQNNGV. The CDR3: CASSPTAYGLYEQYF. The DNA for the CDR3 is TGTGCCAGCAGCCCAACCGCCTACGGGCTCTACGAGCAGTACTTC.

The CDR3 loop is CASGDSYEQYF. In nucleotides, the CDR3 is TGTGCCAGCGGCGACTCCTACGAGCAGTACTTC. The genes are TRBV25-1 and TRBJ2-7; D gene ambiguous. Trimming removed 8 bases at V and 0 bases at J, with 5 bases between. The V gene's germline CDR1 is MGHDK and CDR2 SYGVNS. The CDR3 extends over 11 amino acids.